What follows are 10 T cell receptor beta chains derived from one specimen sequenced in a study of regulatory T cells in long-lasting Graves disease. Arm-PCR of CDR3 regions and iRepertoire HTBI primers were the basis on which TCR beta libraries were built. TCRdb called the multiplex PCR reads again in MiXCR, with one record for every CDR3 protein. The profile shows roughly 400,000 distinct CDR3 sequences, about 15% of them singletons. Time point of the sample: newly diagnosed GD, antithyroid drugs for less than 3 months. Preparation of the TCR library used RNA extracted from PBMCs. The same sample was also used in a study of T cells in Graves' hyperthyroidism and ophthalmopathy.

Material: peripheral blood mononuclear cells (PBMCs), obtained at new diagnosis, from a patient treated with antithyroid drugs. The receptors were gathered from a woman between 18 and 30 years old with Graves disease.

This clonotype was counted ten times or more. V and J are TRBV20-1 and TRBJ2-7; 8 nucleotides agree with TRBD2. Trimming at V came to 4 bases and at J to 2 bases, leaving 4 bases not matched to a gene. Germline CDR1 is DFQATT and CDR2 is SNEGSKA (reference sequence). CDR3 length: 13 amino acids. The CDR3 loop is CSATGTRAYEQYF. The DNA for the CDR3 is TGCAGTGCTACCGGGACTAGAGCCTACGAGCAGTACTTC.

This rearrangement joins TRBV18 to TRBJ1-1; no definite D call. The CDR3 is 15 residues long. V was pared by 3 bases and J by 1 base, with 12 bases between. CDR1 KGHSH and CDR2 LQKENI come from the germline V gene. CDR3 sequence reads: CASSPSGPSNTEAFF. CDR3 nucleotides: TGTGCCAGCTCACCCTCCGGGCCGTCGAACACTGAAGCTTTCTTT. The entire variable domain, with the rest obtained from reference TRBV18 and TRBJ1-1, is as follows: NAGVMQNPRHLVRRRGQEARLRCSPMKGHSHVYWYRQLPEEGLKFMVYLQKENIIDESGMPKERFSAEFPKEGPSILRIQQVVRGDSAAYFCASSPSGPSNTEAFFGQGTRLTVV.

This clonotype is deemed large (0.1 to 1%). The CDR3: CASSPPIVTLRYF. DNA for the CDR3: TGTGCCAGCAGTCCGCCGATTGTGACTCTGCGGTACTTC. J is TRBJ2-7 and V is TRBV28, with D hard to call. Germline-derived CDR1 and CDR2 are MDHEN and SYDVKM. V was trimmed by 5 bases and J by 12 bases, leaving 20 bases between them. The CDR3 sequence is 13 residues long.

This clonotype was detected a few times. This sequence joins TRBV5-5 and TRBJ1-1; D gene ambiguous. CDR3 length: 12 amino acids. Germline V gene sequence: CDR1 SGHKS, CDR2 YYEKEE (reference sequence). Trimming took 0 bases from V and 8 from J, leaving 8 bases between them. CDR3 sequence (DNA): TGTGCCAGCAGCTTGGTAACAGAAGAAGCTTTCTTT. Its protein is CASSLVTEEAFF. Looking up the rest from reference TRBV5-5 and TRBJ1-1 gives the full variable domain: DAGVTQSPTHLIKTRGQQVTLRCSPISGHKSVSWYQQVLGQGPQFIFQYYEKEERGRGNFPDRFSARQFPNYSSELNVNALLLGDSALYLCASSLVTEEAFFGQGTRLTVV.

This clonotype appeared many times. Written as DNA, the CDR3 is TGCGCCAGCAGCTTGGACGGAAATAGCAATCAGCCCCAGCATTTT. Translating gives CASSLDGNSNQPQHF. The V call is TRBV5-1, the J call TRBJ1-5; the D is unclear. From germline, CDR1 is SGHRS and CDR2 YFSETQ. Trimming removed 0 bases at V and 0 bases at J, with 7 bases between. The CDR3 is made up of 15 amino acids.

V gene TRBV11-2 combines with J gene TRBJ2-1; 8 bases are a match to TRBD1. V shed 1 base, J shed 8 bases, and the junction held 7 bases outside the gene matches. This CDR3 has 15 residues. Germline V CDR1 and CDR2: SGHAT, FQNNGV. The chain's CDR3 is CASSLGQGFTDEQFF. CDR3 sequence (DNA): TGTGCCAGCAGCTTAGGACAGGGGTTTACAGATGAGCAGTTCTTC.

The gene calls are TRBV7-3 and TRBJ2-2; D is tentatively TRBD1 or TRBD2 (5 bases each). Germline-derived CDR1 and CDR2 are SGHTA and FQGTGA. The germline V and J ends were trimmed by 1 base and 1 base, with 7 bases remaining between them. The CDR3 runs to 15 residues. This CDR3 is CASSLNGGNTGELFF. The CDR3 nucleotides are TGTGCCAGCAGCTTAAATGGGGGGAACACCGGGGAGCTGTTTTTT.

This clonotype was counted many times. This CDR3 is CASTRQTFSGNTIYF. The CDR3 DNA follows: TGTGCCAGCACTCGACAGACCTTCTCTGGAAACACCATATATTTT. The chain is built from TRBV6-1 and TRBJ1-3, with a possible D match to TRBD1 (5 bases). This CDR3 is built from 15 residues. Germline CDR1 is MNHNS and CDR2 is SASEGT. The V end lost 7 bases, the J end lost 0 bases, and 13 bases lay between the germline ends.

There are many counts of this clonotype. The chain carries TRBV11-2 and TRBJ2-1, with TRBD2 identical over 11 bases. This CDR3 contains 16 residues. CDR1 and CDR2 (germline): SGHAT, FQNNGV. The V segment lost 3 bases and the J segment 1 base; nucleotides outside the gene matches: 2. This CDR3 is CASSFTSGSSYNEQFF. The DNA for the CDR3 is TGTGCCAGCAGCTTCACTAGCGGGAGTTCCTACAATGAGCAGTTCTTC.

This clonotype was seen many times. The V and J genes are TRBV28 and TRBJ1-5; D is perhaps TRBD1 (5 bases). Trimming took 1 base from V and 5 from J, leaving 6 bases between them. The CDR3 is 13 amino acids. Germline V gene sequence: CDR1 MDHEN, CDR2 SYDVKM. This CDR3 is CASSLLGDQPQHF. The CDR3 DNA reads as TGTGCCAGCAGTTTATTAGGGGATCAGCCCCAGCATTTT.